This T cell receptor (beta chain) stems from a study of blood T cell repertoires in COVID-19. Deletions cut 3 bases from V and 7 bases from J, with 18 bases between. Germline V gives CDR1 MNHEY, CDR2 SMNVEV (reference sequence). The CDR3 is 15 amino acids. The assay was immunoSEQ multiplex PCR, and TCRdb's table has in-frame clones only and misses some. Of tens of thousands of clones in the sample, 88% were seen once. The sequence was obtained from a man older than 75 with acute or convalescent COVID-19. The sequencing input was peripheral blood. J is TRBJ1-2 and V is TRBV27, with a tentative D call TRBD1 (5 bases). Here the CDR3 DNA reads TGTGCCAGCAGTTTCGGGGGAGGCCCATCTAGTGGCTACACCTTC. It encodes CASSFGGGPSSGYTF.